These 28 T cell receptor beta chains were sequenced from one sample in a study of blood T cells in healthy people across ages. The authors ran a second PCR of about 7 to 11 cycles using a sample-barcoded 5' primer and a J-beta primer mix. TCRdb analysed the 5' RACE reads with MiXCR anew, one entry per CDR3 protein. The table shows about 640,000 distinct CDR3 sequences, with 58% occurring only once. The sample consisted of blood. The receptor set was obtained from a man in his 60s in good health.

The chain joins TRBV5-1 to TRBJ2-7, with 7 bases aligning to TRBD2. Trimming cost V 0 bases and J 7 bases; bases outside gene matches: 10. The germline gives CDR1 SGHRS, CDR2 YFSETQ. The CDR3 has 15 residues. CDR3 bases: TGCGCCAGCAGCTTGGCGGCTAGCGGAGTGGGAGAGCAGTACTTC. Residues: CASSLAASGVGEQYF. The complete variable domain, with remaining parts taken from reference TRBV5-1 and TRBJ2-7, reads KAGVTQTPRYLIKTRGQQVTLSCSPISGHRSVSWYQQTPGQGLQFLFEYFSETQRNKGNFPGRFSGRQFSNSRSEMNVSTLELGDSALYLCASSLAASGVGEQYFGPGTRLTVT.

As for this clonotype: A much more abundant neighbour one base away suggests this may be a read error. The V call is TRBV29-1, the J call TRBJ2-5; D is uncertain. V was cut by 4 bases and J by 2 bases, with 11 bases left in between. The germline CDR1 and CDR2 sequences are SQVTM and ANQGSEA. This CDR3 is 13 amino acids long. CDR3 nucleotides: TGCAGCGTTGCCGAGACATGGCAAGAGACCCAGTACTTC. Translation: CSVAETWQETQYF.

The gene calls are TRBV5-1 and TRBJ2-5; no firm D call. With the DNA end fitting TRBJ2-7 better, the J assignment may be wrong. CDR1 and CDR2 from the germline V gene are SGHRS and YFSETQ. This CDR3 contains 13 residues. The chain's CDR3 is CASSSGRVYEQYF. The CDR3 DNA follows: TGCGCCAGCAGCTCAGGCCGAGTCTACGAGCAGTACTTC.

This chain uses TRBV5-1 with TRBJ2-5; 16 nucleotides match TRBD2. The length of the CDR3 is 20 residues. V was clipped by 4 bases and J by 4 bases; unmatched bases: 16. The germline V gene encodes CDR1 SGHRS and CDR2 YFSETQ. This chain's CDR3 is CASSIPNGTSGGARRETQYF. The CDR3 coding sequence is TGCGCCAGCAGCATCCCTAACGGGACTAGCGGGGGGGCGCGTCGAGAGACCCAGTACTTC.

This clonotype has just a few counts. This chain connects TRBV27 to TRBJ2-3; TRBD1 or TRBD2 may be the D gene (6 bases each). The CDR3 spans 13 residues. Germline V lookup: CDR1 MNHEY, CDR2 SMNVEV (reference sequence). The V and J ends lost 6 bases and 4 bases respectively, with 11 bases between them. The chain's CDR3 is CASRQGGADTQYF. Here the CDR3 DNA reads TGTGCCAGCAGACAGGGAGGTGCAGATACGCAGTATTTT.

As to this clonotype: This clone may be a read error of a much larger clone one base away. The chain is built from TRBV6-5 and TRBJ1-2, with D hard to call. The CDR3 consists of 12 residues. Germline-derived CDR1 and CDR2 are MNHEY and SVGAGI. CDR3 bases: TGTGTCAGCCTCTCCCCATCGGGTGGCTACACCTTC. This codes for CVSLSPSGGYTF.

The chain combines TRBV28 with TRBJ1-5; maybe TRBD1 (5 bases). CDR1 MDHEN and CDR2 SYDVKM come from the germline V gene. This CDR3 contains 17 residues. Trimming shortened V by 3 bases and J by 3 bases, and 18 bases separated the two germline ends. CDR3 sequence: CASSFLTTGTDNQPQHF. CDR3 DNA sequence: TGTGCCAGCAGTTTCTTAACGACGGGGACTGACAATCAGCCCCAGCATTTT.

The chain combines TRBV7-2 with TRBJ2-2, with 10 bases matching TRBD2. The CDR3 has 15 residues. The germline V gene encodes CDR1 SGHTA and CDR2 FQGNSA. V dropped 3 bases and J dropped 5; count of bases not matched to a gene: 3. For the CDR3, the DNA is TGTGCCAGCAGCTTCCAGCGGGGGGGGACCGGGGAGCTGTTTTTT. This translates into CASSFQRGGTGELFF.

V and J are TRBV12-3 or TRBV12-4 and TRBJ2-3; TRBD2 matches 9 bases. V lost 3 bases, J lost 2 bases, and 6 bases stayed unmatched. CDR3 length: 16 residues. The DNA for the CDR3 is TGTGCCAGCAGTTTGTCCAGCGGGGGGCTCACAGATACGCAGTATTTT. Protein product: CASSLSSGGLTDTQYF.

This rearrangement joins TRBV6-5 to TRBJ2-3; 11 bases align to TRBD2. V gave up 3 bases and J gave up 5 bases; unmatched junction bases: 10. CDR1 and CDR2 from the germline V gene are MNHEY and SVGAGI. The CDR3 sequence is 17 residues long. The CDR3 here is CASSYGSSGGKGDTQYF. CDR3 bases: TGTGCCAGCAGTTATGGTTCTAGCGGGGGGAAGGGAGATACGCAGTATTTT.

CDR3 coding DNA: TGTGCCAGCAGAACGACCGGGACAGGGAGGGATTCACCCCTCCACTTT. Amino acid sequence: CASRTTGTGRDSPLHF. The rearrangement links TRBV6-5 to TRBJ1-6; TRBD1 aligns across 9 bases. CDR3 length equals 16 residues. J gave up 8 bases and V 6 bases, and 11 bases lay outside the gene matches. CDR1 and CDR2 (germline): MNHEY, SVGAGI.

This chain links TRBV24-1 with TRBJ2-7; D is unresolved. The J call may not be correct, given that the DNA end is closer to TRBJ2-5. Germline values: CDR1 KGHDR, CDR2 SFDVKD. The length of the CDR3 is 13 residues. CDR3 loop: CVASDGPRETQYF. The CDR3 bases are TGTGTCGCCAGTGATGGCCCCAGAGAGACCCAGTACTTC.

This chain joins TRBV9 and TRBJ2-3; D ambiguous. V lost 3 bases and J lost 4, with 9 bases in between. CDR3 size: 13 residues. The germline V gene encodes CDR1 SGDLS and CDR2 YYNGEE. Here the CDR3 reads CASSAFLSDTQYF. Here the CDR3 DNA reads TGTGCCAGCAGCGCATTCCTTTCAGATACGCAGTATTTT.

This sequence joins TRBV11-2 and TRBJ2-7; D is possibly TRBD1 (6 bases). Trimming took 8 bases from V and 0 from J, leaving 14 bases between them. Germline values: CDR1 SGHAT, CDR2 FQNNGV. The CDR3 contains 14 residues. The CDR3 spells CASQLWTASYEQYF. The DNA for the CDR3 is TGTGCCAGCCAACTTTGGACAGCCTCCTACGAGCAGTACTTC.

This clonotype showed up just a few times. The DNA for the CDR3 is TGTGCCAGCAGCCAAGACACAGGGGGGAGAGAGACCCAGTACTTC. Translated: CASSQDTGGRETQYF. The rearrangement uses TRBV3-1 and TRBJ2-5, with 8 bases aligning to TRBD1. The CDR3 loop spans 15 amino acids. Germline trimming cut 0 bases from V and 4 bases from J; bases unmatched to any gene: 4. Germline V gene sequence: CDR1 LGHDT, CDR2 YNNKEL (reference sequence).

On this clonotype itself: This may stem from a read error, because a much larger clone lies one nucleotide away. This sequence joins TRBV6-1 and TRBJ2-7; D call uncertain. Trimming shortened V by 7 bases and J by 3 bases, and 7 bases separated the two germline ends. The CDR3 spans 11 residues. The V gene's germline CDR1 is MNHNS and CDR2 SASEGT. The DNA for the CDR3 is TGTGCCAGCACCCTCTACTACGAGCAGTACTTC. Protein sequence: CASTLYYEQYF.

The chain uses TRBV9 and TRBJ2-1, with a possible D match to TRBD2 (6 bases). The germline gives CDR1 SGDLS, CDR2 YYNGEE. V was pared by 2 bases and J by 4 bases, with 16 bases between. CDR3 length equals 16 residues. The CDR3 loop is CASSVSEGHGYNEQFF. The CDR3 bases are TGTGCCAGCAGCGTCTCGGAGGGGCACGGATACAATGAGCAGTTCTTC.

V is TRBV6-1 and J is TRBJ1-6; D remains ambiguous. Germline V gene data show CDR1 as MNHNS and CDR2 as SASEGT. V was shortened by 8 bases and J by 5 bases, with 10 bases between the two germline ends. The CDR3 is 13 amino acids. CDR3 amino acids: CASRTDNNSPLHF. The CDR3 DNA sequence: TGTGCCAGCCGAACAGATAATAATTCACCCCTCCACTTT.

This clonotype was picked up many times. This chain connects TRBV7-2 to TRBJ2-3; 9 bases fit TRBD2. The V gene's germline CDR1 is SGHTA and CDR2 FQGNSA. The junction had 17 bases not matched to a gene; V was cut back by 3 bases and J by 10 bases. The CDR3 loop spans 17 amino acids. Here the CDR3 DNA reads TGTGCCAGCAGCTTTCCGTCGGTGCGGCGGGGGGGTAGGGCGCAGTATTTT. Protein sequence: CASSFPSVRRGGRAQYF.

The chain links TRBV6-6 to TRBJ1-1, with TRBD1 as a possible D gene (6 bases). The CDR3 is 15 amino acids. Trimming left V 6 bases short and J 5 bases short, with 19 bases between. In germline, CDR1 is MNHNY, CDR2 SVGAGI (reference sequence). CDR3 region: CASRMQQGLGTEAFF. CDR3 DNA sequence: TGTGCCAGCAGGATGCAACAGGGATTGGGGACTGAAGCTTTCTTT.

The chain uses TRBV21-1 and TRBJ2-5. The end of the DNA fits TRBJ2-7 better, so the J call may be wrong. TRBV21-1 has pseudogene status. The CDR3 is 13 amino acids. The CDR3 here is CAQLPMGRYEQYF. The CDR3, as DNA: TGTGCCCAGCTACCGATGGGTCGGTACGAGCAGTACTTC.

The chain combines TRBV3-1 with TRBJ2-3; 7 nucleotides match TRBD2. Germline CDR1 reads LGHDT; CDR2 reads YNNKEL (reference sequence). The V and J ends lost 5 bases and 7 bases, in that order; junction bases with no gene match: 3. The CDR3 has 12 residues. The CDR3 region is CASSSLANTQYF. The CDR3 nucleotides read TGTGCCAGCAGCTCACTAGCGAATACGCAGTATTTT.

This clonotype was recorded a few times. The chain uses TRBV12-3 or TRBV12-4 and TRBJ1-2; D is perhaps TRBD1 (6 bases). This CDR3 has 13 amino acids. V was shortened by 3 bases and J by 5 bases, with 10 bases between the two germline ends. DNA of the CDR3: TGTGCCAGCAGTTTTGGGGGCCGTTATGGCTACACCTTC. This codes for CASSFGGRYGYTF.

This clonotype came up many times. The chain links TRBV29-1 to TRBJ2-5; D not resolved. Looked up from germline, CDR1 is SQVTM and CDR2 is ANQGSEA. There are 13 residues in the CDR3. Trimming removed 2 bases from V and 5 bases from J, with 12 bases in between. CDR3 in amino acids: CSVEPRVGETQYF. DNA of the CDR3: TGCAGCGTTGAACCCCGGGTTGGGGAGACCCAGTACTTC.

This chain joins TRBV6-5 and TRBJ2-7; TRBD2 matches 12 bases. The CDR3 has 19 residues. The germline V gene encodes CDR1 MNHEY and CDR2 SVGAGI. Trimming at V came to 2 bases and at J to 4 bases, leaving 15 bases not matched to a gene. The CDR3 region has the DNA TGTGCCAGCAGTTACCTTAGTCCGACTAGCGGGGGCGAGCCTTACGAGCAGTACTTC. This translates into CASSYLSPTSGGEPYEQYF.

The rearrangement joins TRBV2 to TRBJ2-4; D may be TRBD1 (6 bases). The CDR3 is 14 residues long. The germline V and J ends were trimmed by 6 bases and 13 bases, with 22 bases remaining between them. The germline V gene has CDR1 SNHLY and CDR2 FYNNEI. The CDR3 here is CASRMDSFSYGQYF. The DNA for the CDR3 is TGTGCCAGCAGAATGGACAGTTTTTCCTACGGGCAGTACTTC.

The chain uses TRBV10-3 and TRBJ1-1, with no clear D. The germline V gene has CDR1 ENHRY and CDR2 SYGVKD. CDR3 length equals 13 residues. V gave up 0 bases and J gave up 8 bases, with 10 bases separating them. CDR3 in amino acids: CAISESKGPEAFF. The CDR3 bases are TGTGCCATCAGTGAGTCAAAAGGCCCAGAAGCTTTCTTT.

This chain joins TRBV21-1 and TRBJ2-7; the DNA was not used to check the table's D call, TRBD2. The better agreement between TRBJ2-5 and the DNA end casts doubt on the J call. TRBV21-1 is a pseudogene. The CDR3 runs to 12 residues. CDR3 DNA: TGTGCCAGCAGCACCAGCGGGGGGACCCAGTACTTC. It encodes CASSTSGGTQYF.